This paragraph covers one T cell receptor (beta chain) sequence. Its antigen remains unidentified. CD4+ cells were split into CD45RA+ naive and CD45RA-negative memory subsets. Trimming shortened V by 6 bases and J by 4 bases, and 19 bases separated the two germline ends. The CDR3 spans 15 residues. The germline gives CDR1 SGHRS, CDR2 YFSETQ. This sample is part of a study of shared clonotypes between healthy human individuals. Some 30,000 T cell genomes (roughly 220 ng DNA) went into each sorted-subset replicate. As processed by the authors: Junction-only sequences without quality scores were provided by ImmunoSEQ, so filtering was different. The table came from immunoSEQ multiplex PCR; TCRdb's copy has only in-frame clones and leaves some out. D and trimming were read from the DNA, whereas the V and J calls and clone size are those reported in that table. The table records 850,000 to 1,100,000 clones, 70% to 85% of them present only once.

Study-level results: Of the naive CD4 clonotypes, about 5% were shared across a handful of donors.

The source of this sequence is a man aged 18 to 30 in good health. Some clones in this sample may be carry-over from other donors' samples. The chain couples TRBV5-1 to TRBJ2-5, with D uncertain. The specimen was memory CD4+ T cells from PBMCs. Subset denoted: CD45RA-negative fraction. The CDR3 DNA follows: TGCGCCAGCACCACCCTAGGCGGCTCAAGAGAGACCCAGTACTTC. The encoded protein is CASTTLGGSRETQYF. The whole variable domain, filled in from reference TRBV5-1 and TRBJ2-5, reads KAGVTQTPRYLIKTRGQQVTLSCSPISGHRSVSWYQQTPGQGLQFLFEYFSETQRNKGNFPGRFSGRQFSNSRSEMNVSTLELGDSALYLCASTTLGGSRETQYFGPGTRLLVL.